These 8 T cell receptor beta chains were all obtained from the same sample, sequenced in a study of siplizumab effects on memory and regulatory T cells. Clones were read by immunoSEQ multiplex PCR, and TCRdb kept only the in-frame ones, dropping some. The data contain about 57,000 clones, less than 90% of them singletons. The specimen sequenced was memory CD4+ T cells sorted from blood. These receptors were collected from a human donor in good health.

The gene calls are TRBV4-2 and TRBJ2-5, with TRBD2 identical over 16 bases. V was pared by 1 base and J by 8 bases, with 10 bases of the junction left unmatched. The CDR3 extends over 18 amino acids. CDR1 and CDR2 (germline): LGHNA, YNFKEQ. CDR3 amino acids: CASSQVGTSGRGGTTQYF. CDR3 coding DNA: TGTGCCAGCAGCCAAGTAGGGACTAGCGGGAGGGGAGGGACAACCCAGTACTTC.

This chain joins TRBV7-9 and TRBJ2-7; D is undetermined. The V gene's germline CDR1 is SEHNR and CDR2 FQNEAQ (reference sequence). The CDR3 totals 14 residues. V shed 3 bases and J shed 0 bases, with 9 bases lying between them. The CDR3 nucleotides read TGTGCCAGCAGCTTTTCTTCTCGCTCCTACGAGCAGTACTTC. Translation: CASSFSSRSYEQYF.

CDR3 DNA: TGTGCCAGCAGTCTACAGGGGTGCTCCTATAATTCACCCCTCCACTTT. Translation: CASSLQGCSYNSPLHF. V is TRBV21-1 and J is TRBJ1-6; the table assigns TRBD1, which was not confirmed against the DNA. TRBV21-1 is listed as a pseudogene. The CDR3 is made up of 16 amino acids.

DNA of the CDR3: TGTGCCAGCAGTGGGGGCGGCGAGCAGTACTTC. Its translation is CASSGGGEQYF. The rearrangement links TRBV25-1 to TRBJ2-7; a weak D match, TRBD1 (5 bases). The CDR3 spans 11 residues. The germline CDR1 and CDR2 sequences are MGHDK and SYGVNS. V shed 4 bases and J shed 6 bases, with 7 bases lying between them.

The V call is TRBV5-4, the J call TRBJ1-1, with TRBD1 matching over 7 bases. Germline CDR1 SGHNT, CDR2 YYREEE (reference sequence). V lost 4 bases and J lost 0; bases outside the gene matches: 6. The CDR3 has 15 amino acids. The CDR3 here is CASSQGVSLNTEAFF. CDR3 DNA: TGTGCCAGCAGCCAGGGGGTATCCCTGAACACTGAAGCTTTCTTT. The full variable domain, with the rest looked up from reference TRBV5-4 and TRBJ1-1, is ETGVTQSPTHLIKTRGQQVTLRCSSQSGHNTVSWYQQALGQGPQFIFQYYREEENGRGNFPPRFSGLQFPNYSSELNVNALELDDSALYLCASSQGVSLNTEAFFGQGTRLTVV.

This chain joins TRBV7-9 and TRBJ2-1, with no clear D. Germline V lookup: CDR1 SEHNR, CDR2 FQNEAQ (reference sequence). Trimming took off 7 bases at V and 1 base at J, with 17 bases between the two ends. The CDR3 is 16 amino acids. Here the CDR3 reads CASIANSRNSYNEQFF. The CDR3 DNA is TGTGCCAGCATCGCCAACTCTCGAAATTCCTACAATGAGCAGTTCTTC.

The CDR3 DNA reads as TGTGCCATCAGGGAGGGGGCGGATGAGACCCAGTACTTC. Translating gives CAIREGADETQYF. The chain joins TRBV10-3 to TRBJ2-5, with TRBD1 as a possible D gene (7 bases). This CDR3 has 13 residues. Germline V gene lookup returns CDR1 ENHRY and CDR2 SYGVKD. V lost 6 bases and J lost 5, with 13 bases in between.

The V and J genes are TRBV20-1 and TRBJ1-2; D is possibly TRBD1 (6 bases). CDR1 is DFQATT and CDR2 is SNEGSKA in the germline V gene (reference sequence). This CDR3 has 11 residues. CDR3 amino acids: CTFQGNYGYTF. CDR3 DNA: TGCACCTTTCAGGGGAACTATGGCTACACCTTC.